The rows below give T cell receptor beta chains drawn from one sample of a study of CD8 T cells in ankylosing spondylitis. TCRdb ran MiXCR on the 5' RACE reads and lists one entry per CDR3 protein. The sample carries 200,000 or so distinct CDR3 sequences, 15% to 20% recorded once. Sequencing input: blood, either unsorted or a sorted T cell fraction (not recorded which). The receptor set was obtained from a male donor aged 10-35 years with ankylosing spondylitis or in good health (not recorded which). The CDR3 runs from the conserved cysteine through the conserved F or W. Each record gives: D gene, clone size, J gene, V gene, CDR3 DNA, CDR3 protein. D genes are given only for firm matches. Clone size is shown for a subset of rows, as once, few, many or a class of expanded clone.

. | . | TRBJ2-5 | TRBV11-3 | TGTGCCAGCAGCCCATCGAGAGGGGTAGAGACCCAGTACTTC | CASSPSRGVETQYF
TRBD2 | many | TRBJ2-1 | TRBV12-3/TRBV12-4 | TGTGCCAGCAGCTTGGGACTAGCGGGAACCGACAATGAGCAGTTCTTC | CASSLGLAGTDNEQFF
. | . | TRBJ1-1 | TRBV6-6 | TGTGCCAGCACCCCGCGTCGTGACACTGAAGCTTTCTTT | CASTPRRDTEAFF
. | few | TRBJ2-7 | TRBV28 | TGTGCCAGCAGTCGTCCCATGGGACACAACTACGAGCAGTACTTC | CASSRPMGHNYEQYF
. | many | TRBJ2-3 | TRBV7-9 | TGTGCCAGCAGCGCGAGTGTGTCGCAGTATTTT | CASSASVSQYF
. | many | TRBJ1-2 | TRBV21-1 | TGTGCCAGCAGCAAAGAGGTGCATCAGTGCTATGGCTACACCTTC | CASSKEVHQCYGYTF
. | . | TRBJ1-5 | TRBV25-1 | TGTGCCAGCAGTGAAATGGGGAGGGTTCCCCAGCATTTT | CASSEMGRVPQHF
. | many | TRBJ2-5 | TRBV2 | TGTGCCAGCAGTGAATTGGGGGACCTCTACGAGACCCAGTACTTC | CASSELGDLYETQYF
. | . | TRBJ2-7 | TRBV20-1 | TGCAGTGCTAGCGGAACCCAGGGCCTTGGCTACGAGCAGTACTTC | CSASGTQGLGYEQYF
. | many | TRBJ2-3 | TRBV6-2/TRBV6-3 | TGTGCCAGCAAGGGTAGCGGAAAAGATACGCAGTATTTT | CASKGSGKDTQYF
TRBD1 | many | TRBJ1-1 | TRBV29-1 | TGCAGCGTTGGACAGGGCCCTATGAACACTGAAGCTTTCTTT | CSVGQGPMNTEAFF
. | many | TRBJ2-2 | TRBV12-3/TRBV12-4 | TGTGCCAGCAGGGTCGCTCGCGGAGAGGACACCGGGGAGCTGTTTTTT | CASRVARGEDTGELFF
. | many | TRBJ2-7 | TRBV20-1 | TGCAGTGCTAGAGATTTAGGCGGGATGTCCTACGAGCAGTACTTC | CSARDLGGMSYEQYF
. | many | TRBJ2-1 | TRBV24-1 | TGTGCCACCAGTGATGGGGTAGGGGGAGGGCCCAGGGAGAATGAGCAGTTCTTC | CATSDGVGGGPRENEQFF
. | many | TRBJ2-1 | TRBV10-3 | TGTGCCATCAGTGGACCGGACAGCGACAATGAGCAGTTCTTC | CAISGPDSDNEQFF
. | many | TRBJ2-4 | TRBV7-2 | TGTGCCAGCAGCTTACAGAAATTTCAGTACTTC | CASSLQKFQYF
. | . | TRBJ1-1 | TRBV5-5 | TGTGCCAGCAGCTTGTGGGCTGAAGCTTTCTTT | CASSLWAEAFF
TRBD2 | few | TRBJ2-1 | TRBV20-1 | TGCAGTGGTTCTAGCGGGAGCTCCTACAATGAGCAGTTCTTC | CSGSSGSSYNEQFF
. | many | TRBJ2-5 | TRBV5-1 | TGCGCCAGCAGCTTTCCGGAGGGAGAGACCCAGTACTTC | CASSFPEGETQYF
. | many | TRBJ2-1 | TRBV6-2/TRBV6-3 | TGTGCCAGCACACAGTCCTCCTACAATGAGCAGTTCTTC | CASTQSSYNEQFF
. | many | TRBJ1-5 | TRBV10-3 | TGTGCCATCAGTGGACCGGATTGGAGCAATCAGCCCCAGCATTTT | CAISGPDWSNQPQHF
. | many | TRBJ1-1 | TRBV12-3/TRBV12-4 | TGTGCCAGCATAAGGGGCGACTGGAACACTGAAGCTTTCTTT | CASIRGDWNTEAFF
. | few | TRBJ2-2 | TRBV30 | TGTGCCTGGTCGAGGGTGGGGCAGCCGAACACCGGGGAGCTGTTTTTT | CAWSRVGQPNTGELFF
TRBD2 | . | TRBJ2-1 | TRBV11-3 | TGTGCCAGCAGCATCAGGACTAGCGGGTACTACAATGAGCAGTTCTTC | CASSIRTSGYYNEQFF
. | many | TRBJ1-3 | TRBV12-3/TRBV12-4 | TGTGCCAGCAGTTGGAGCTCTGGAAACACCATATATTTT | CASSWSSGNTIYF
. | . | TRBJ1-1 | TRBV18 | TGTGCCAGCTCACCACCGAGGGGGGAACAGGGAACGGGCACTGAAGCTTTCTTT | CASSPPRGEQGTGTEAFF
TRBD2 | many | TRBJ2-5 | TRBV18 | TGTGCCAGCTCACCGGCACTAGCGGGAGTAGAGACCCAGTACTTC | CASSPALAGVETQYF
. | . | TRBJ2-1 | TRBV7-9 | TGTGCCAGCAGCTTAAAATCCCCCTCAACCCCCATTAGCTCCTACAATGAGCAGTTCTTC | CASSLKSPSTPISSYNEQFF
TRBD2 | . | TRBJ2-1 | TRBV20-1 | TGCAGTGCTCCCCGAGGGGGACTAGCCAAAAACAATGAGCAGTTCTTC | CSAPRGGLAKNNEQFF
. | many | TRBJ2-1 | TRBV4-3 | TGCGCCAGCAGCCAAGATCCGGCAACCACCGCGAGGAATGAGCAGTTCTTC | CASSQDPATTARNEQFF
. | . | TRBJ2-1 | TRBV6-5 | TGTGCCAGCAGTCCGTTCCCTTACAATGAGCAGTTCTTC | CASSPFPYNEQFF
. | many | TRBJ2-2 | TRBV24-1 | TGTGCCACCAGTGATTTGACCGGGGAGCTGTTTTTT | CATSDLTGELFF
. | many | TRBJ2-1 | TRBV20-1 | TGCAGTGCTAGAGGAGTAGGCGTTGAGCAGTTCTTC | CSARGVGVEQFF
. | many | TRBJ1-4 | TRBV15 | TGTGCCACCAGCAGAGCGGGGTTTGGGTCTAATGAAAAACTGTTTTTT | CATSRAGFGSNEKLFF
. | . | TRBJ2-2 | TRBV6-5 | TGTGCCAGCAGTTACCGACCTACTTCCACCGGGGAGCTGTTTTTT | CASSYRPTSTGELFF
. | . | TRBJ2-1 | TRBV3-1 | TGTGCCAGCAGCCACGGGGAAAGTGGAACCCTAAGCTACAATGAGCAGTTCTTC | CASSHGESGTLSYNEQFF
. | many | TRBJ1-1 | TRBV7-6 | TGTGCCAGCAGCACCTACAAGAACACTGAAGCTTTCTTT | CASSTYKNTEAFF
. | many | TRBJ2-5 | TRBV20-1 | TGCAGTGCGGTGAGGGAGCGGTCGGACGGTGAGACCCAGTACTTC | CSAVRERSDGETQYF
. | many | TRBJ1-4 | TRBV7-2 | TGTGCCAGCAGCCTAGGTACGGGATCCGGGAAACTGTTTTTT | CASSLGTGSGKLFF
. | many | TRBJ2-1 | TRBV12-3/TRBV12-4 | TGTGCCAGCAGTTCCTCCGGGACCTACAATGAGCAGTTCTTC | CASSSSGTYNEQFF
. | many | TRBJ2-3 | TRBV12-3/TRBV12-4 | TGTGCCAGCAGGGGACTTGGCACAGATACGCAGTATTTT | CASRGLGTDTQYF
TRBD2 | many | TRBJ2-7 | TRBV28 | TGTGCCAGCAGTTTCAGATTAGCGGGAGCTCACGAGCAGTACTTC | CASSFRLAGAHEQYF
TRBD2 | many | TRBJ2-5 | TRBV29-1 | TGCAGCGTTGAACGACTAGCGGGATTGGGTCAAGAGACCCAGTACTTC | CSVERLAGLGQETQYF
TRBD2 | . | TRBJ2-3 | TRBV3-1 | TGTGCCAGCAGCCGAGGAGCGGGACGAGATACGCAGTATTTT | CASSRGAGRDTQYF
. | . | TRBJ2-7 | TRBV5-4 | TGTGCCAGCAGCTTGGAAGGTTTCTCCTACGAGCAGTACTTC | CASSLEGFSYEQYF
TRBD2 | many | TRBJ2-5 | TRBV12-3/TRBV12-4 | TGTGCCAGCAGTTTACTAGCGGGAGGGCTCGAGACCCAGTACTTC | CASSLLAGGLETQYF
. | few | TRBJ2-7 | TRBV29-1 | TGCAGCGTTACGCGGCCCCCCCATTACGAGCAGTACTTC | CSVTRPPHYEQYF
. | many | TRBJ2-1 | TRBV24-1 | TGTGCCACCAGTGATTTTCAAGGCGGGGTCGGGGAGTTCTTC | CATSDFQGGVGEFF
TRBD2 | . | TRBJ2-3 | TRBV12-3/TRBV12-4 | TGTGCCAGCAGTCCTGCCTCCAGCGGGAGAAGATCAGATACGCAGTATTTT | CASSPASSGRRSDTQYF
. | . | TRBJ2-1 | TRBV4-3 | TGCGCCAGCAGCCCCGATTTCAGCAATGAGCAGTTCTTC | CASSPDFSNEQFF
TRBD2 | many | TRBJ2-3 | TRBV20-1 | TGCAGTGCTAGAGATTCTAGCGGGAGGGCCGTAGATACGCAGTATTTT | CSARDSSGRAVDTQYF
. | few | TRBJ1-4 | TRBV29-1 | TGCAGCGTTGGGGGGGTGGCGTCTGCAACTAATGAAAAACTGTTTTTT | CSVGGVASATNEKLFF
. | many | TRBJ2-1 | TRBV10-3 | TGTGCCATCAGTGGAGGGGAAGGGCAGTTCTTC | CAISGGEGQFF
. | many | TRBJ2-5 | TRBV24-1 | TGTGCCACCAGTGACTCCCCCGGTCGAGAGACCCAGTACTTC | CATSDSPGRETQYF
. | few | TRBJ1-2 | TRBV6-5 | TGTGCCAGCAGTCAAGCCGGCCCCCGCGTCAGTGGCTACACCTTC | CASSQAGPRVSGYTF
. | many | TRBJ2-7 | TRBV18 | TGTGCCAGCTCCCCGGGGCACGAGCAGTACTTC | CASSPGHEQYF
. | many | TRBJ2-1 | TRBV4-1 | TGCGCCAGCAGCGAGTACAGGGAAGATGAGCAGTTCTTC | CASSEYREDEQFF